This T cell receptor (beta chain) was captured in a study of CD8 T cells in ankylosing spondylitis. This clonotype was observed many times. Its matching antigen is unknown. The ends were cut back, 1 base at V and 3 bases at J, with 6 bases in the middle. The CDR3 is made up of 13 amino acids. CDR1 and CDR2 (germline): SEHNR, FQNEAQ (reference sequence). Construction of TCR beta libraries was performed using quantitative 5'-RACE with molecular barcodes. Each CDR3 protein is one row after TCRdb ran MiXCR on the 5' RACE reads. The profile shows fewer than 200,000 distinct CDR3 sequences, 8.5% to 10% of them singletons. Findings and caveats of the study: Among TCR beta sequences, a motif of under ten highly homologous variants appeared characteristic of ankylosing spondylitis blood.

The V and J genes are TRBV7-9 and TRBJ2-5, with D perhaps TRBD1 or TRBD2 (5 bases each). The sequence came from a female donor with ankylosing spondylitis or in good health (not recorded which). The source material was blood, either unsorted or a sorted T cell fraction (not recorded which). The CDR3 sequence: CASSLVGEETQYF. DNA for the CDR3: TGTGCCAGCAGCTTAGTGGGGGAAGAGACCCAGTACTTC.